This T cell receptor (beta chain) stems from a study of blood T cell repertoires in COVID-19. Study overall: Sites in the United States, Italy and Spain provided acute and convalescent COVID-19 samples. Sample material is recorded as cDNA or gDNA derived from T cells, B-cell-depleted T cells, or PBMCs.

Per the authors' pipeline: Reference gene primers were amplified, and this amplification served to estimate nucleated cell counts. Assay used: immunoSEQ multiplex PCR; TCRdb lists only in-frame clones, some missing. The DNA gave D and trimming, while V, J and clone size come from that table. This sample has 190,000 or so clones, with over 70% found just once. The length of the CDR3 is 13 residues. The J segment lost 2 bases and the V segment lost 7 bases, leaving 4 bases of the junction unmatched. Germline V lookup: CDR1 SNHLY, CDR2 FYNNEI. This sequence originates from a man aged 50-59 years with active or convalescent COVID-19. This sequence joins TRBV2 and TRBJ2-5; 7 bases map to TRBD1. Material: peripheral blood. The chain's CDR3 is CASTKGQQETQYF. The DNA for the CDR3 is TGTGCCAGCACCAAGGGACAGCAAGAGACCCAGTACTTC.